The 21 T cell receptor beta chains presented below share a single source sample, sequenced in a study of blood T cell repertoires in COVID-19. The protocol was immunoSEQ multiplex PCR, while the TCRdb copy is restricted to in-frame clones and leaves out a portion. The sample lists fewer than 350,000 clones, under 90% occurring once. Input material: PBMCs or T cells enriched from blood (not recorded which). The receptors stem from a man aged 60 to 75 who had recovered from COVID-19.

This clone was counted between two and nine times. The genes are TRBV12-3 or TRBV12-4 and TRBJ1-2; D unclear. Between the trimmed V and J ends, which lost 3 bases and 4 bases, there was a span of 9 bases. CDR3 size: 13 residues. The DNA of the CDR3 is TGTGCCAGCAGTTTCGAGCGGGGCTATGGCTACACCTTC. Translation gives CASSFERGYGYTF.

The chain uses TRBV19 and TRBJ1-6; D is ambiguous. V lost 10 bases to trimming and J lost 3 bases, with 16 bases between them. This CDR3 has 15 amino acids. Germline values: CDR1 LNHDA, CDR2 SQIVND (reference sequence). The CDR3 nucleotides are TGTGCCACATCAATCTCCCCGGTCTATAATTCACCCCTCCACTTT. This codes for CATSISPVYNSPLHF.

This CDR3 is CASSLGQGSNTGELFF. The CDR3 DNA is TGCGCCAGCAGCTTGGGGCAGGGCTCAAACACCGGGGAGCTGTTTTTT. J is TRBJ2-2 and V is TRBV5-1; maybe TRBD1 (5 bases). Germline values: CDR1 SGHRS, CDR2 YFSETQ. There are 16 residues in the CDR3. V lost 0 bases to trimming and J lost 2 bases, with 11 bases between them.

The rearrangement links TRBV19 to TRBJ2-1, with a tentative D call TRBD2 (7 bases). Germline V gene lookup returns CDR1 LNHDA and CDR2 SQIVND (reference sequence). The V end was cut by 5 bases, the J end by 3 bases, with 17 bases between. CDR3 length equals 16 residues. This CDR3 reads CASSWGGPRVYNEQFF. CDR3 nucleotide sequence: TGTGCCAGTAGTTGGGGGGGGCCTAGGGTCTACAATGAGCAGTTCTTC.

This clone was seen just once. The CDR3: CASSPRSTSGRFDEQYF. The CDR3, as DNA: TGTGCCAGCTCACCGCGCTCGACTAGCGGGAGGTTCGACGAGCAGTACTTC. J is TRBJ2-7 and V is TRBV18; 13 bases line up with TRBD2. The germline CDR1 and CDR2 sequences are KGHSH and LQKENI. Trimming at V came to 3 bases and at J to 5 bases, leaving 10 bases not matched to a gene. The CDR3 has 17 residues. The variable domain in full, with the rest retrieved from reference TRBV18 and TRBJ2-7, is NAGVMQNPRHLVRRRGQEARLRCSPMKGHSHVYWYRQLPEEGLKFMVYLQKENIIDESGMPKERFSAEFPKEGPSILRIQQVVRGDSAAYFCASSPRSTSGRFDEQYFGPGTRLTVT.

The chain has TRBV9 and TRBJ2-2; TRBD1 matches at 8 bases. J lost 1 base, V lost 0 bases, and 2 bases had no gene match. The germline V gene has CDR1 SGDLS and CDR2 YYNGEE. CDR3 length equals 16 residues. The CDR3 region has the DNA TGTGCCAGCAGCGTAGTTGGGACAGGGAACACCGGGGAGCTGTTTTTT. Its protein product is CASSVVGTGNTGELFF.

V gene TRBV4-1 combines with J gene TRBJ2-5, with 9 nucleotides matching TRBD1. CDR3 length: 15 amino acids. From germline, CDR1 is MGHRA and CDR2 YSYEKL. The V and J ends lost 0 bases and 3 bases, in that order; junction bases with no gene match: 2. CDR3 nucleotide sequence: TGCGCCAGCAGCCAAGAGGGACAGGGAGAAGAGACCCAGTACTTC. Residues: CASSQEGQGEETQYF.

This clone was seen a single time. The chain carries TRBV11-2 and TRBJ2-3; D may be TRBD2 (6 bases). Germline V lookup: CDR1 SGHAT, CDR2 FQNNGV. V lost 1 base and J lost 3, with 14 bases in between. The CDR3 is 16 amino acids. For the CDR3, the DNA is TGTGCCAGCAGCTTAGTTGCGGGGCTCGGGACAGATACGCAGTATTTT. Its protein product is CASSLVAGLGTDTQYF. The variable domain in full, completed from reference TRBV11-2 and TRBJ2-3, reads EAGVAQSPRYKIIEKRQSVAFWCNPISGHATLYWYQQILGQGPKLLIQFQNNGVVDDSQLPKDRFSAERLKGVDSTLKIQPAKLEDSAVYLCASSLVAGLGTDTQYFGPGTRLTVL.

J is TRBJ1-2 and V is TRBV6-5; the match to TRBD1 covers 8 bases. The CDR3 sequence is 14 residues long. Looked up from germline, CDR1 is MNHEY and CDR2 is SVGAGI. Losses at the gene ends were 2 bases for V and 7 bases for J; bases not matched to a gene: 6. CDR3 nucleotides: TGTGCCAGCAGTTACATCAGGGGGCTCGGTGGCTACACCTTC. It encodes CASSYIRGLGGYTF.

This clone was observed a single time. V gene TRBV28 combines with J gene TRBJ1-3; D may be TRBD1 (5 bases). There are 13 residues in the CDR3. Germline V gene data show CDR1 as MDHEN and CDR2 as SYDVKM. V shed 4 bases and J shed 5 bases, with 9 bases lying between them. The CDR3 DNA reads TGTGCCAGCAGTTCCGGGGGAAGAAACACCATATATTTT. Its translation is CASSSGGRNTIYF.

The chain is built from TRBV7-6 and TRBJ2-1, with 9 bases aligning to TRBD2. Trimming at V came to 5 bases and at J to 2 bases, leaving 7 bases not matched to a gene. This CDR3 has 16 residues. Looked up from germline, CDR1 is SGHVS and CDR2 is FNYEAQ. The CDR3 bases are TGTGCCAGCAGCCCCGGGACTAGCTCAGCCTACAATGAGCAGTTCTTC. Its translation is CASSPGTSSAYNEQFF.

This chain joins TRBV5-4 and TRBJ2-5; TRBD1 agrees at 9 bases. Germline values: CDR1 SGHNT, CDR2 YYREEE (reference sequence). The V and J ends lost 6 bases and 7 bases, in that order; junction bases with no gene match: 10. The CDR3 runs to 14 residues. The CDR3 reads CASTYTGQGGTQYF. The CDR3 DNA reads TGTGCCAGCACCTATACGGGACAGGGTGGGACCCAGTACTTC.

This sequence joins TRBV9 and TRBJ2-1; 8 bases fit TRBD2. Germline values: CDR1 SGDLS, CDR2 YYNGEE. The ends lost 4 bases at V and 10 bases at J; junction bases unmatched: 22. This CDR3 has 18 residues. This CDR3 is CASSPHPTGGDLVGEQFF. CDR3 nucleotides: TGTGCCAGCAGCCCCCACCCTACGGGAGGGGACCTAGTAGGCGAGCAGTTCTTC.

J is TRBJ2-7 and V is TRBV13, with D perhaps matching TRBD1 (6 bases). Trimming pared 5 bases from V and 4 bases from J, leaving 15 bases between. The length of the CDR3 is 14 residues. Germline CDR1 reads PRHDT; CDR2 reads FYEKMQ (reference sequence). CDR3 sequence reads: CASSRMTGSYEQYF. CDR3 coding DNA: TGTGCCAGCAGCCGGATGACAGGTTCGTACGAGCAGTACTTC.

This clone was detected only once. The chain uses TRBV11-2 and TRBJ1-2; possible D gene TRBD1, 6 bases. V was shortened by 1 base and J by 1 base, with 10 bases between the two germline ends. CDR1 and CDR2 (germline): SGHAT, FQNNGV. CDR3 length equals 15 residues. CDR3: CASSLGQVVNYGYTF. Written as DNA, the CDR3 is TGTGCCAGCAGCTTAGGACAGGTGGTTAACTATGGCTACACCTTC.

The rearrangement uses TRBV30 and TRBJ2-7; TRBD2 is a possible D gene (5 bases). The CDR3 sequence is 16 residues long. Germline V gene lookup returns CDR1 GTSNPN and CDR2 SVGIG (reference sequence). V lost 3 bases, J lost 2 bases, and 20 bases lay in between. CDR3 sequence (DNA): TGTGCCTGGAGGCTAGCTGGGGTGCAAACCCCCTACGAGCAGTACTTC. This encodes CAWRLAGVQTPYEQYF.

The CDR3 DNA follows: TGTGCCAGCAGTTTATCGAGCCGAACAGGGCAGGCCTATGGCTACACCTTC. This encodes CASSLSSRTGQAYGYTF. This chain links TRBV27 with TRBJ1-2, with a possible D match to TRBD1 (6 bases). Per germline, CDR1 MNHEY and CDR2 SMNVEV (reference sequence). The germline V and J ends were trimmed by 0 bases and 4 bases, with 18 bases remaining between them. The CDR3 is 17 residues long.

The V gene is TRBV12-3 or TRBV12-4, the J gene TRBJ2-2; D is perhaps TRBD1 (5 bases). V was pared by 5 bases and J by 4 bases, with 8 bases between. The CDR3 spans 13 residues. The CDR3 spells CASSQTVTGELFF. CDR3 bases: TGTGCCAGCAGTCAGACAGTCACCGGGGAGCTGTTTTTT.

The CDR3 DNA reads as TGTGCCAGCAAGATCGACAGCCAAGAGACCCAGTACTTC. This sequence encodes CASKIDSQETQYF. The rearrangement uses TRBV5-8 and TRBJ2-5, with a weak D call TRBD1 (5 bases). CDR1 SGHTS and CDR2 YDEGEE come from the germline V gene. CDR3 length: 13 amino acids. Deletions cut 6 bases from V and 1 base from J, with 10 bases between.

The chain combines TRBV9 with TRBJ2-3; 7 positions agree with TRBD1. The V gene end was trimmed by 0 bases and the J gene end by 1 base; junction bases not matched to a gene: 8. The CDR3 length is 17 residues. Germline CDR1 reads SGDLS; CDR2 reads YYNGEE. This chain's CDR3 is CASSVGRVGTGTDTQYF. DNA of the CDR3: TGTGCCAGCAGCGTAGGTCGCGTAGGGACAGGCACAGATACGCAGTATTTT.

The gene calls are TRBV7-2 and TRBJ2-5; perhaps TRBD2 as D (5 bases). Trimming left V 0 bases short and J 1 base short, with 6 bases between. The germline CDR1 and CDR2 sequences are SGHTA and FQGNSA. CDR3 length: 14 residues. The DNA of the CDR3 is TGTGCCAGCAGCTTAGCTGGACTCCAAGAGACCCAGTACTTC. Amino acids: CASSLAGLQETQYF.